The 2 T cell receptor beta chains listed next were all sequenced from one sample in a study of cytomegalovirus exposure and HLA in healthy donors. With 60 Vbeta and 13 Jbeta primers, the PCR was carried out. The table came from immunoSEQ multiplex PCR; TCRdb's copy has only in-frame clones and leaves some out. Among 35,000 to 45,000 clones listed, about 78% were seen once. Sample: PBMCs. The receptors come from a woman aged 25 to 45 in good health and CMV-seronegative.

This clone was picked up one time. The genes are TRBV6-5 and TRBJ1-6; D might be TRBD1 (5 bases). The V end lost 6 bases, the J end lost 7 bases, and 10 bases lay between the germline ends. From germline, CDR1 is MNHEY and CDR2 SVGAGI. This CDR3 region has 13 residues. Here the CDR3 reads CASRTGENSPLHF. DNA of the CDR3: TGTGCCAGCAGGACGGGGGAGAATTCACCCCTCCACTTT.

The rearrangement links TRBV6-4 to TRBJ2-3; D remains ambiguous. The length of the CDR3 is 15 residues. Germline lookup yields CDR1 MRHNA and CDR2 SNTAGT. The germline V and J ends were trimmed by 2 bases and 6 bases, with 15 bases remaining between them. CDR3 DNA sequence: TGTGCCAGCAGTGACGGTGAAGCTTTGCTCGATACGCAGTATTTT. Translated, it gives CASSDGEALLDTQYF.